This T cell receptor (beta chain) was recorded in a study of blood T cell repertoires in COVID-19. TCRdb keeps only in-frame clones here, not all; method: immunoSEQ multiplex PCR. The data show 75,000 to 80,000 clones, about 90% seen once. The CDR3 has 17 amino acids. V lost 0 bases to trimming and J lost 0 bases, with 15 bases between them. Germline CDR1 reads GTSNPN; CDR2 reads SVGIG (reference sequence). Material: peripheral blood. The receptor was derived from a human donor in a cohort sampled during active COVID-19. The rearrangement links TRBV30 to TRBJ1-3, with D uncertain. CDR3 loop: CAWSVSLTPNSGNTIYF. The CDR3 bases are TGTGCCTGGAGTGTATCCCTCACTCCCAACTCTGGAAACACCATATATTTT.